A selection of T cell receptor beta chains follows, all from one sample in a study of blood T cell repertoires in COVID-19. Produced via immunoSEQ multiplex PCR; TCRdb's table is partial and in-frame only. The repertoire holds some 310,000 clones, nearly 90% seen once, with roughly 1% in the top ten. The sequencing sample was made of peripheral blood. The receptor set was obtained from a middle-aged woman with COVID-19, enrolled during active disease. CDR3s include the opening cysteine and the closing phenylalanine or tryptophan. Each record gives: V gene, D gene, clone size, J gene, CDR3 protein, CDR3 DNA. A D gene is named only where the DNA matches it firmly. Clone size, where shown, is once, few, many, or a class for clones that have expanded.

V: TRBV5-1
D: -
size: -
J: TRBJ2-1
CDR3: CASSGAGDGNEQFF
DNA: TGCGCCAGCAGCGGCGCAGGGGACGGGAATGAGCAGTTCTTC

V: TRBV5-1
D: TRBD2
size: -
J: TRBJ2-3
CDR3: CASSLSQWGTIPPDTQYF
DNA: TGCGCCAGCAGCTTGAGCCAATGGGGGACTATTCCACCCGATACGCAGTATTTT

V: TRBV27
D: TRBD2
size: -
J: TRBJ2-3
CDR3: CASSLAGGNTQYF
DNA: TGTGCCAGCAGTTTAGCGGGAGGGAATACGCAGTATTTT

V: TRBV30
D: -
size: -
J: TRBJ2-3
CDR3: CAWSSLRGTDTQYF
DNA: TGTGCCTGGAGTTCTCTCCGAGGGACAGATACGCAGTATTTT

V: TRBV2
D: -
size: -
J: TRBJ1-6
CDR3: CARSGSSYNSPLHF
DNA: TGTGCCAGGAGCGGAAGCTCCTATAATTCACCCCTCCACTTT

V: TRBV2
D: -
size: -
J: TRBJ2-7
CDR3: CASCPTATYEQYF
DNA: TGTGCCAGCTGCCCGACAGCTACCTACGAGCAGTACTTC

V: TRBV27
D: -
size: few
J: TRBJ2-7
CDR3: CASSPRGFTDEQYF
DNA: TGTGCCAGCAGCCCACGGGGTTTTACCGACGAGCAGTACTTC

V: TRBV27
D: -
size: -
J: TRBJ1-1
CDR3: CASSLSRLNTEAFF
DNA: TGTGCCAGCAGTTTATCCCGTTTGAACACTGAAGCTTTCTTT

V: TRBV9
D: -
size: -
J: TRBJ1-4
CDR3: CASSVSPRVDEKLFF
DNA: TGTGCCAGCAGCGTATCCCCCCGGGTGGATGAAAAACTGTTTTTT

V: TRBV27
D: -
size: -
J: TRBJ2-3
CDR3: CASSKTALDLTQYF
DNA: TGTGCCAGCAGTAAGACAGCGCTCGATCTCACGCAGTATTTT

V: TRBV2
D: -
size: -
J: TRBJ1-5
CDR3: CASTDGGSGNQPQHF
DNA: TGTGCCAGCACCGACGGGGGATCTGGCAATCAGCCCCAGCATTTT

V: TRBV28
D: -
size: -
J: TRBJ2-3
CDR3: CASNSGQRTDTQYF
DNA: TGTGCCAGCAACTCTGGGCAGCGCACAGATACGCAGTATTTT

V: TRBV9
D: -
size: -
J: TRBJ2-2
CDR3: CASSVGAGLRTGELFF
DNA: TGTGCCAGCAGCGTAGGGGCGGGCTTGAGAACCGGGGAGCTGTTTTTT

V: TRBV28
D: TRBD1
size: -
J: TRBJ1-4
CDR3: CASSRHRGEKLFF
DNA: TGTGCCAGCAGCCGCCACAGGGGTGAAAAACTGTTTTTT

V: TRBV2
D: -
size: once
J: TRBJ2-2
CDR3: CASSPTVTGELFF
DNA: TGTGCCAGCAGTCCGACAGTCACCGGGGAGCTGTTTTTT

V: TRBV24-1
D: -
size: -
J: TRBJ2-1
CDR3: CATSDRVRNNEQFF
DNA: TGTGCCACCAGTGACAGGGTGCGGAACAATGAGCAGTTCTTC

V: TRBV30
D: -
size: -
J: TRBJ1-4
CDR3: CAWRLGGANEKLFF
DNA: TGTGCCTGGAGGCTGGGGGGGGCTAATGAAAAACTGTTTTTT

V: TRBV5-8
D: -
size: -
J: TRBJ2-2
CDR3: CASSFDTNTGELFF
DNA: TGTGCCAGCAGCTTTGACACGAACACCGGGGAGCTGTTTTTT

V: TRBV7-9
D: TRBD1
size: -
J: TRBJ2-3
CDR3: CASSPLTVGQGNTDTQYF
DNA: TGTGCCAGCAGCCCACTAACCGTGGGACAGGGCAACACAGATACGCAGTATTTT

V: TRBV30
D: -
size: -
J: TRBJ2-1
CDR3: CAWSASRVSIEYEQFF
DNA: TGTGCCTGGAGTGCCTCCCGGGTTTCAATCGAGTATGAGCAGTTCTTC

V: TRBV11-2
D: -
size: -
J: TRBJ1-2
CDR3: CASSSPYKKIGGWYGYTF
DNA: TGTGCCAGCAGCTCCCCTTACAAGAAAATTGGGGGCTGGTATGGCTACACCTTC

V: TRBV7-3
D: TRBD2
size: -
J: TRBJ2-5
CDR3: CASSRLAGGSPETQYF
DNA: TGTGCCAGCAGTCGACTAGCGGGGGGTTCCCCAGAGACCCAGTACTTC

V: TRBV7-3
D: TRBD2
size: -
J: TRBJ2-3
CDR3: CASSLGREGRASTDTQYF
DNA: TGTGCCAGCAGCTTAGGTAGGGAGGGCCGTGCAAGCACAGATACGCAGTATTTT

V: TRBV12-3/TRBV12-4
D: -
size: -
J: TRBJ2-2
CDR3: CASSVRTGELFF
DNA: TGTGCCAGCAGTGTGAGGACCGGGGAGCTGTTTTTT

V: TRBV7-8
D: TRBD1
size: -
J: TRBJ1-2
CDR3: CASSVTRDRNYGYTF
DNA: TGTGCCAGCAGCGTAACCCGGGACAGGAACTATGGCTACACCTTC

V: TRBV9
D: -
size: -
J: TRBJ2-1
CDR3: CASSVGEWGYNEQFF
DNA: TGTGCCAGCAGCGTAGGGGAGTGGGGCTACAATGAGCAGTTCTTC

V: TRBV19
D: -
size: -
J: TRBJ1-6
CDR3: CASSPIKTANSPLHF
DNA: TGTGCCAGTAGTCCGATAAAGACAGCCAATTCACCCCTCCACTTT

V: TRBV3-1/TRBV3-2
D: TRBD1
size: -
J: TRBJ1-3
CDR3: CASSLEGARGNTIYF
DNA: TGTGCCAGCAGCCTCGAGGGGGCAAGGGGAAACACCATATATTTT

V: TRBV7-8
D: TRBD2
size: -
J: TRBJ2-7
CDR3: CASRPTGLASFLGSYEQYF
DNA: TGTGCCAGCAGGCCCACGGGACTAGCCTCGTTTTTAGGCTCCTACGAGCAGTACTTC

V: TRBV9
D: -
size: -
J: TRBJ1-4
CDR3: CASSVGPVSTNEKLFF
DNA: TGTGCCAGCAGCGTAGGGCCAGTATCAACTAATGAAAAACTGTTTTTT

V: TRBV20-1
D: -
size: -
J: TRBJ1-5
CDR3: CSARGGQPQHF
DNA: TGCAGTGCCAGGGGCGGGCAGCCCCAGCATTTT

V: TRBV5-4
D: TRBD2
size: -
J: TRBJ2-1
CDR3: CASSWGLAFPNEQFF
DNA: TGTGCCAGCAGCTGGGGACTAGCGTTCCCCAATGAGCAGTTCTTC

V: TRBV5-8
D: TRBD2
size: -
J: TRBJ2-3
CDR3: CASSLSSGRPDTQYF
DNA: TGTGCCAGCAGCTTGTCTAGCGGGAGACCAGATACGCAGTATTTT

V: TRBV28
D: TRBD2
size: -
J: TRBJ2-3
CDR3: CASGIAGDPTDTQYF
DNA: TGTGCCAGCGGAATAGCGGGAGACCCCACAGATACGCAGTATTTT

V: TRBV15
D: -
size: -
J: TRBJ1-1
CDR3: CATSEHGGAVNTEAFF
DNA: TGTGCCACCAGCGAACATGGGGGGGCGGTGAACACTGAAGCTTTCTTT

V: TRBV5-5
D: TRBD1
size: -
J: TRBJ1-5
CDR3: CASSRDRGSNQPQHF
DNA: TGTGCCAGCAGCCGGGACAGGGGTAGCAATCAGCCCCAGCATTTT

V: TRBV9
D: TRBD1
size: -
J: TRBJ2-7
CDR3: CASSARTGGYEQYF
DNA: TGTGCCAGCAGCGCGCGGACAGGTGGGTACGAGCAGTACTTC

V: TRBV11-2
D: -
size: -
J: TRBJ1-2
CDR3: CASSSIASFNYGYTF
DNA: TGTGCCAGCAGCTCAATAGCCAGCTTTAACTATGGCTACACCTTC

V: TRBV2
D: -
size: -
J: TRBJ2-1
CDR3: CASSDRSSYNEQFF
DNA: TGTGCCAGCAGCGACAGGAGCTCCTACAATGAGCAGTTCTTC

V: TRBV5-1
D: TRBD2
size: -
J: TRBJ2-2
CDR3: CASSGGVNTGELFF
DNA: TGCGCCAGCAGCGGGGGGGTGAACACCGGGGAGCTGTTTTTT

V: TRBV3-1/TRBV3-2
D: -
size: once
J: TRBJ1-6
CDR3: CASSQGRGNNSPLHF
DNA: TGTGCCAGCAGCCAAGGCAGGGGAAATAATTCACCCCTCCACTTT

V: TRBV7-2
D: TRBD2
size: -
J: TRBJ2-3
CDR3: CASSLGGIAGAPRQYF
DNA: TGTGCCAGCAGCTTAGGGGGAATAGCGGGGGCCCCCAGGCAGTATTTT

V: TRBV14
D: TRBD1
size: -
J: TRBJ1-1
CDR3: CASSQDGKGATEAFF
DNA: TGTGCCAGCAGCCAAGACGGAAAGGGGGCGACTGAAGCTTTCTTT

V: TRBV29-1
D: -
size: -
J: TRBJ2-7
CDR3: CSVAGTYEQYF
DNA: TGCAGCGTGGCGGGGACCTACGAGCAGTACTTC

V: TRBV7-9
D: TRBD1
size: -
J: TRBJ1-5
CDR3: CASSSGQFYSNQPQHF
DNA: TGTGCCAGCAGCTCGGGACAGTTTTATAGCAATCAGCCCCAGCATTTT

V: TRBV28
D: TRBD1
size: -
J: TRBJ2-1
CDR3: CASRPGQGRKSYNEQFF
DNA: TGTGCCAGCAGGCCCGGACAGGGAAGAAAGTCCTACAATGAGCAGTTCTTC

V: TRBV3-1/TRBV3-2
D: TRBD1
size: -
J: TRBJ2-1
CDR3: CASSPTGGAGNEQFF
DNA: TGTGCCAGCAGCCCTACAGGGGGCGCGGGCAATGAGCAGTTCTTC

V: TRBV7-9
D: -
size: -
J: TRBJ1-2
CDR3: CASSSSDGYTF
DNA: TGTGCCAGCAGCTCATCGGATGGCTACACCTTC

V: TRBV6-2/TRBV6-3
D: TRBD2
size: -
J: TRBJ2-7
CDR3: CASSLLAGAGEQYF
DNA: TGTGCCAGCAGCCTACTAGCGGGAGCAGGGGAGCAGTACTTC

V: TRBV7-6
D: -
size: -
J: TRBJ2-1
CDR3: CASSAVLEERNYNEQFF
DNA: TGTGCCAGCAGCGCAGTTTTGGAGGAGAGGAACTACAATGAGCAGTTCTTC

V: TRBV2
D: -
size: few
J: TRBJ1-2
CDR3: CASSQTGYGYTF
DNA: TGTGCCAGCAGTCAAACAGGGTATGGCTACACCTTC

V: TRBV28
D: TRBD1
size: once
J: TRBJ1-5
CDR3: CASSFSRDSSNQPQHF
DNA: TGTGCCAGCAGTTTTAGCCGGGACAGTAGCAATCAGCCCCAGCATTTT

V: TRBV12-5
D: TRBD2
size: once
J: TRBJ2-7
CDR3: CASGNSGGAGEQYF
DNA: TGTGCTAGTGGTAACAGCGGGGGGGCGGGAGAGCAGTACTTC